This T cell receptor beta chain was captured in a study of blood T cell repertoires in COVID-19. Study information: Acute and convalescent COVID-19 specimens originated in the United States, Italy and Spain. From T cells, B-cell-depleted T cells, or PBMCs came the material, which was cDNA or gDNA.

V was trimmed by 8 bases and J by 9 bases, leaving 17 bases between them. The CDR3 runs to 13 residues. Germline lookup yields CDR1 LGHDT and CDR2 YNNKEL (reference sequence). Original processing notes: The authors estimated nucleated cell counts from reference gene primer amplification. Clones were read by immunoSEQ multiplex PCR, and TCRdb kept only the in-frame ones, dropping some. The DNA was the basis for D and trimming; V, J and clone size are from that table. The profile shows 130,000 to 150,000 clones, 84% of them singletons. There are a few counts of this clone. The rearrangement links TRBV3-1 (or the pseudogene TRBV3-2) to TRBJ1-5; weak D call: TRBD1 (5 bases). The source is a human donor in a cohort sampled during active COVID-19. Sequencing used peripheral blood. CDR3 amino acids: CASGAGVGPPQHF. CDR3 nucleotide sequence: TGTGCCAGCGGAGCGGGGGTCGGTCCGCCCCAGCATTTT.